The 28 T cell receptor beta chains below come from one sample, sequenced in a study of T cells in Graves' hyperthyroidism and ophthalmopathy. RNA transcripts were the template for amplifying TCR beta CDR3 regions. HTBI primers were the set used in a first-round RT-PCR of the TCR CDR3. One entry per CDR3 protein, called by TCRdb with MiXCR from the multiplex PCR reads. The sample contains 270,000 or so distinct CDR3 sequences, about 25% of which appear only once. Material: blood. The receptors shown here come from a man aged 40-49 years with Graves' hyperthyroidism that later progressed to Graves' ophthalmopathy.

The V gene is TRBV6-1, the J gene TRBJ1-1, with TRBD1 matching over 9 bases. Trimming at V came to 5 bases and at J to 4 bases, leaving 5 bases not matched to a gene. The CDR3 is 14 residues long. CDR1 and CDR2 from the germline V gene are MNHNS and SASEGT. The CDR3 DNA sequence: TGTGCCAGCAGTCGGGACAGGGTCGGCACTGAAGCTTTCTTT. It codes for CASSRDRVGTEAFF.

This sequence joins TRBV20-1 and TRBJ1-5; perhaps TRBD1 as D (5 bases). The CDR3 runs to 15 residues. The ends were cut back, 5 bases at V and 0 bases at J, with 14 bases in the middle. The germline V gene encodes CDR1 DFQATT and CDR2 SNEGSKA (reference sequence). CDR3 protein: CSAGGGGASNQPQHF. CDR3 DNA sequence: TGCAGTGCTGGCGGGGGAGGAGCTAGCAATCAGCCCCAGCATTTT.

This clonotype was counted ten times or more. The J gene is TRBJ2-7, the V gene TRBV7-3, with D perhaps TRBD2 (6 bases). The CDR3 contains 13 residues. Germline V gene lookup returns CDR1 SGHTA and CDR2 FQGTGA. The germline V and J ends were trimmed by 4 bases and 5 bases, with 12 bases remaining between them. The CDR3 sequence is CASSSIGGDEQYF. The DNA for the CDR3 is TGTGCCAGCAGCTCCATAGGAGGGGACGAGCAGTACTTC.

This clonotype has a count of ten or more. The rearrangement links TRBV24-1 to TRBJ1-5; D may be TRBD1 (5 bases). The CDR3 length is 15 residues. Trimming stripped 3 bases from V and 0 bases from J, with 8 bases between. Germline CDR1 KGHDR, CDR2 SFDVKD. CDR3: CATSDGDYSNQPQHF. CDR3 nucleotide sequence: TGTGCCACCAGTGATGGGGACTATAGCAATCAGCCCCAGCATTTT.

This clonotype was seen many times. The chain employs TRBV7-3 and TRBJ2-7; 8 positions match TRBD2. Germline-derived CDR1 and CDR2 are SGHTA and FQGTGA. Unmatched junction bases numbered 9, after V lost 5 bases and J lost 3 bases. The CDR3 runs to 15 residues. The CDR3 nucleotides read TGTGCCAGCAGCGTCAGCGGGAGTAGTAGCTACGAGCAGTACTTC. Its translation: CASSVSGSSSYEQYF.

The table lists this clonotype with a few counts. V and J are TRBV12-3 or TRBV12-4 and TRBJ2-7; the D gene is possibly TRBD2 (6 bases). V lost 2 bases and J 6 bases, leaving 14 bases between the germline ends. There are 14 residues in the CDR3. The CDR3 DNA reads as TGTGCCAGCAGTTTAATCCCGGGAGACAGCGAGCAGTACTTC. This encodes CASSLIPGDSEQYF.

This chain connects TRBV7-2 to TRBJ2-2; no clear D. The V and J ends lost 5 bases and 4 bases respectively, with 8 bases between them. Germline V lookup: CDR1 SGHTA, CDR2 FQGNSA. This CDR3 has 13 residues. The CDR3 sequence: CASSQVGTGELFF. CDR3 in DNA: TGTGCCAGCAGCCAGGTCGGCACCGGGGAGCTGTTTTTT.

The chain carries TRBV28 and TRBJ1-5; D is ambiguous. Looked up from germline, CDR1 is MDHEN and CDR2 is SYDVKM. V gave up 3 bases and J gave up 10 bases, with 13 bases separating them. The CDR3 totals 13 residues. The CDR3 DNA follows: TGTGCCAGCAGTTTTTATCCCGGGGAACCCCAGCATTTT. Translation gives CASSFYPGEPQHF.

This clonotype was seen more than once but under ten times. DNA of the CDR3: TGTGCCAGCAGCTTAATCGGAAATTCGAACACTGAAGCTTTCTTT. Translated: CASSLIGNSNTEAFF. This chain links TRBV7-3 with TRBJ1-1, with D unclear. This CDR3 has 15 residues. V was pared by 1 base and J by 1 base, with 10 bases between. Germline loops: CDR1 SGHTA, CDR2 FQGTGA.

This clonotype was observed at least ten times. This rearrangement joins TRBV6-5 to TRBJ1-2; D remains unclear. This CDR3 is 16 amino acids long. V was cut by 4 bases and J by 1 base, with 16 bases left in between. CDR1 and CDR2 from the germline V gene are MNHEY and SVGAGI. For the CDR3, the DNA is TGTGCCAGCAGTTTAAATGGACCCCGCGGTAACTATGGCTACACCTTC. Encoded protein: CASSLNGPRGNYGYTF.

In this sample, this clonotype turned up many times. The rearrangement uses TRBV12-3 or TRBV12-4 and TRBJ2-6, with D perhaps matching TRBD1 (5 bases). V shed 2 bases and J shed 0 bases, with 11 bases lying between them. CDR3 length: 17 amino acids. The CDR3: CASSLYNRNSGANVLTF. CDR3 in DNA: TGTGCCAGCAGTTTATATAACAGGAACTCTGGGGCCAACGTCCTGACTTTC.

This clonotype was counted at least ten times. The V call is TRBV20-1, the J call TRBJ2-4; D is perhaps TRBD1 or TRBD2 (5 bases each). V dropped 0 bases and J dropped 7 bases, with 16 bases sitting between them. The V gene's germline CDR1 is DFQATT and CDR2 SNEGSKA (reference sequence). The CDR3 runs to 15 residues. For the CDR3, the DNA is TGCAGTGCTAGAGATACTAGGGGCAGCAACAACATTCAGTACTTC. Encoded protein: CSARDTRGSNNIQYF.

This chain uses TRBV19 with TRBJ1-1; the match to TRBD1 covers 7 bases. Germline CDR1 LNHDA, CDR2 SQIVND (reference sequence). The trim removed 2 bases at V and 7 bases at J, leaving 10 bases unmatched. The CDR3 is 15 amino acids. The CDR3 DNA reads as TGTGCCAGTAGTATACCGGCGACAGGGCAGGATGAAGCTTTCTTT. It specifies CASSIPATGQDEAFF.

This clonotype was detected many times. This chain links TRBV6-5 with TRBJ2-5; TRBD2 matches at 8 bases. The CDR3 is 14 amino acids. The germline CDR1 and CDR2 sequences are MNHEY and SVGAGI. Germline trimming cut 6 bases from V and 4 bases from J; bases unmatched to any gene: 7. The CDR3 DNA sequence: TGTGCCAGCAGCCGGGGGGGGGTTGTAGAGACCCAGTACTTC. Its translation is CASSRGGVVETQYF.

This clonotype was detected many times. The chain is built from TRBV6-1 and TRBJ1-2; D uncertain. Germline CDR1 reads MNHNS; CDR2 reads SASEGT. CDR3 size: 11 residues. Trimming took 6 bases from V and 5 from J, leaving 7 bases between them. The CDR3 bases are TGTGCCAGCAGCGACGCGTATGGCTACACCTTC. This encodes CASSDAYGYTF.

This clonotype was seen at least ten times. This chain uses TRBV7-9 with TRBJ1-2; no clear D gene. The CDR3 consists of 13 residues. Germline loops: CDR1 SEHNR, CDR2 FQNEAQ (reference sequence). The V end was cut by 3 bases, the J end by 6 bases, with 11 bases between. The CDR3 nucleotides are TGTGCCAGCAGCTTTGTGCAGGAAGATGGCTACACCTTC. Amino acid sequence: CASSFVQEDGYTF.

V and J are TRBV7-2 and TRBJ1-5; D ambiguous. The CDR3 length is 15 residues. The germline CDR1 and CDR2 sequences are SGHTA and FQGNSA. Trimming took off 1 base at V and 7 bases at J, with 14 bases between the two ends. This CDR3 is CASSLVRDPQQPQHF. The CDR3 DNA reads TGTGCCAGCAGCTTAGTTCGGGATCCCCAGCAGCCCCAGCATTTT.

This clonotype was detected ten times or more. This chain joins TRBV7-8 and TRBJ2-5; 8 bases line up with TRBD2. The CDR3 extends over 15 amino acids. Germline V gene data show CDR1 as SGHVS and CDR2 as FQNEAQ. Trimming cost V 8 bases and J 1 base; bases outside gene matches: 9. Here the CDR3 reads CASGGVSGVQETQYF. The CDR3 DNA is TGTGCCAGCGGCGGAGTTAGCGGGGTCCAAGAGACCCAGTACTTC.

This clonotype has at least ten counts. The chain combines TRBV11-3 with TRBJ2-7; 7 bases fit TRBD1. Germline CDR1 reads SGHNT; CDR2 reads YENEEA. J gave up 3 bases and V 5 bases, and 7 bases lay outside the gene matches. The CDR3 has 14 residues. The DNA of the CDR3 is TGTGCCAGCAGCCCGAGGGACAGAGACTACGAGCAGTACTTC. It codes for CASSPRDRDYEQYF. The whole variable domain, remainder taken from reference TRBV11-3 and TRBJ2-7, is EAGVVQSPRYKIIEKKQPVAFWCNPISGHNTLYWYLQNLGQGPELLIRYENEEAVDDSQLPKDRFSAERLKGVDSTLKIQPAELGDSAVYLCASSPRDRDYEQYFGPGTRLTVT.

This clonotype was observed at least ten times. J is TRBJ2-7 and V is TRBV19; TRBD2 aligns across 7 bases. J gave up 3 bases and V 3 bases, and 5 bases lay outside the gene matches. This CDR3 is 14 amino acids long. Germline-derived CDR1 and CDR2 are LNHDA and SQIVND (reference sequence). The CDR3 loop is CASSIQGTIYEQYF. For the CDR3, the DNA is TGTGCCAGTAGTATTCAAGGGACTATCTACGAGCAGTACTTC.

This clonotype has just a few counts. The chain has TRBV30 and TRBJ2-7, with D possibly matching TRBD1 (7 bases). Germline assignment: CDR1 GTSNPN and CDR2 SVGIG (reference sequence). This CDR3 is built from 15 residues. Trimming removed 3 bases at V and 2 bases at J, with 17 bases between. The CDR3 region is CAWSGGGTVPYEQYF. CDR3 in DNA: TGTGCCTGGAGCGGGGGTGGGACAGTTCCCTACGAGCAGTACTTC.

V and J are TRBV7-8 and TRBJ1-2; D is possibly TRBD1 (6 bases). The CDR3 has 14 amino acids. Germline V CDR1 and CDR2: SGHVS, FQNEAQ. V gave up 1 base and J gave up 7 bases, with 13 bases separating them. CDR3 in amino acids: CASSLVSGAGGYTF. In DNA, the CDR3 is TGTGCCAGCAGCTTAGTATCGGGGGCAGGTGGCTACACCTTC. Based on the CDR3 plus reference TRBV7-8 and TRBJ1-2, the full variable domain is GAGVSQSPRYKVAKRGQDVALRCDPISGHVSLFWYQQALGQGPEFLTYFQNEAQLDKSGLPSDRFFAERPEGSVSTLKIQRTQQEDSAVYLCASSLVSGAGGYTFGSGTRLTVV.

This clonotype was seen at least ten times. V gene TRBV12-3 or TRBV12-4 combines with J gene TRBJ2-7; D perhaps matches TRBD2 (6 bases). There are 13 residues in the CDR3. V was trimmed by 3 bases and J by 3 bases, leaving 9 bases between them. The CDR3 is CASSFGTYYEQYF. CDR3 nucleotides: TGTGCCAGCAGTTTCGGGACTTACTACGAGCAGTACTTC.

This clonotype has at least ten counts. This rearrangement joins TRBV4-1 to TRBJ1-1; 12 bases agree with TRBD1. This CDR3 has 19 amino acids. Germline assignment: CDR1 MGHRA and CDR2 YSYEKL. Trimming cost V 3 bases and J 3 bases; bases outside gene matches: 14. Here the CDR3 DNA reads TGCGCCAGCAGCCAGCACCCCGGAGGGACAGGGGGCCGGGACACTGAAGCTTTCTTT. It encodes CASSQHPGGTGGRDTEAFF.

This clonotype was found many times. The chain uses TRBV12-3 or TRBV12-4 and TRBJ2-5, with 8 bases identical to TRBD2. The CDR3 runs to 15 residues. V lost 3 bases to trimming and J lost 2 bases; unmatched junction nucleotides: 5. Written as DNA, the CDR3 is TGTGCCAGCAGTTTTCGACGGGAGGGACAAGAGACCCAGTACTTC. It encodes CASSFRREGQETQYF.

This clonotype was counted many times. This rearrangement joins TRBV10-2 to TRBJ1-1, with 8 bases matching TRBD1. This CDR3 is 16 amino acids long. Trimming at V came to 3 bases and at J to 6 bases, leaving 12 bases not matched to a gene. Germline CDR1 and CDR2: WSHSY and SAAADI. CDR3 in DNA: TGCGCCAGCAGTGACCCCCCCGGCAGGGGGCTTGCTGAAGCTTTCTTT. This translates into CASSDPPGRGLAEAFF.

The chain employs TRBV6-1 and TRBJ2-5, with D perhaps given as TRBD1 or TRBD2 (5 bases each). The germline gives CDR1 MNHNS, CDR2 SASEGT. This CDR3 has 11 amino acids. V lost 10 bases, J lost 7 bases, and 13 bases lay in between. The CDR3 region is CAISSGGTQYF. CDR3 DNA sequence: TGTGCCATCTCTAGTGGGGGGACCCAGTACTTC.

This clonotype was picked up a small number of times. V is TRBV18 and J is TRBJ1-1, with 7 bases that match TRBD1. V lost 4 bases and J lost 6; bases outside the gene matches: 11. Germline V gives CDR1 KGHSH, CDR2 LQKENI. The CDR3 spans 15 residues. DNA for the CDR3: TGTGCCAGCTCACAGGGGGCGCGGCACCAGGCTGAAGCTTTCTTT. Translating it yields CASSQGARHQAEAFF.